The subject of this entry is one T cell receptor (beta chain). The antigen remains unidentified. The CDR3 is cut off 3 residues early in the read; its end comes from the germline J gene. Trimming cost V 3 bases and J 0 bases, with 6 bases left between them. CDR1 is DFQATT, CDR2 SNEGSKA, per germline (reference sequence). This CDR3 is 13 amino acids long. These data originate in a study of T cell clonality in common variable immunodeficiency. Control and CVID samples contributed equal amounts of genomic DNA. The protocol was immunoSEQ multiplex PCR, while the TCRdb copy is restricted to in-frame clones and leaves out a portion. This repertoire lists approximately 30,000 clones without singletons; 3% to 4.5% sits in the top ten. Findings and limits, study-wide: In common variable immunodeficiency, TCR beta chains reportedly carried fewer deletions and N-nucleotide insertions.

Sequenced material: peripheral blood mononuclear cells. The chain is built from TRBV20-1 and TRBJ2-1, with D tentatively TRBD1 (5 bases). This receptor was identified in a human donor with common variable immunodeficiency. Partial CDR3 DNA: TGCAGTGCTAGGCAGGGCTCCTACAATGAG. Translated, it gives CSARQGSYNE. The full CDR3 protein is CSARQGSYNEQFF.